Each of the 2 T cell receptor beta chains below was sequenced from the same sample in a study of blood T cells in healthy people across ages. Together with a sample-barcoded 5' primer, a J-beta primer mix was included in a second PCR lasting about 7 to 11 cycles. TCRdb itself ran the 5' RACE reads through MiXCR, one entry per CDR3 protein. Among some 880,000 distinct CDR3 sequences listed, roughly 40% were seen once. The sequencing input was blood. The receptors stem from a man aged 18-30 years in good health.

The rearrangement uses TRBV29-1 and TRBJ2-2; the match to TRBD2 covers 7 bases. Per germline, CDR1 SQVTM and CDR2 ANQGSEA. The CDR3 is 13 residues long. V lost 5 bases to trimming and J lost 4 bases; unmatched junction nucleotides: 4. This CDR3 is CSVRTGGTGELFF. The CDR3 DNA sequence: TGCAGCGTTCGAACGGGGGGCACCGGGGAGCTGTTTTTT.

In DNA, the CDR3 is TGTGCCAGCAGTACCTCGGGGAGATACACTGAAGCTTTCTTT. It encodes CASSTSGRYTEAFF. The chain couples TRBV6-5 to TRBJ1-1; the D is unclear. From germline, CDR1 is MNHEY and CDR2 SVGAGI. V was cut by 5 bases and J by 3 bases, with 13 bases left in between. There are 14 residues in the CDR3.